These 28 T cell receptor beta chains came from one sample sequenced in a study of blood T cell repertoires in COVID-19. The assay was immunoSEQ multiplex PCR, and TCRdb's table has in-frame clones only and misses some. The sample holds around 370,000 clones, around 87% seen once. Sequencing used peripheral blood. Every receptor here comes from a man aged 18 to 29 with active or convalescent COVID-19.

The CDR3 sequence: CASSLRLAGGNEQFF. DNA for the CDR3: TGCGCCAGCAGCTTACGACTAGCGGGGGGCAATGAGCAGTTCTTC. This chain uses TRBV5-1 with TRBJ2-1, with 13 bases lining up with TRBD2. CDR3 length: 15 residues. Germline V lookup: CDR1 SGHRS, CDR2 YFSETQ. V lost 2 bases, J lost 6 bases, and 2 bases stayed unmatched.

The rearrangement joins TRBV4-3 to TRBJ1-6; 9 nucleotides agree with TRBD1. Trimming took 4 bases from V and 13 from J; bases not matched to a gene: 11. The CDR3 sequence is 15 residues long. Germline CDR1 reads LGHNA; CDR2 reads YSLEER. The CDR3 DNA reads as TGCGCCAGCAGCCTTGGGGACAGGGAGGTCACCCCCCTCCACTTT. This sequence encodes CASSLGDREVTPLHF.

The chain links TRBV6-6 to TRBJ2-3; TRBD2 agrees at 9 bases. Germline CDR1 and CDR2: MNHNY and SVGAGI (reference sequence). V lost 7 bases and J lost 2; bases outside the gene matches: 4. CDR3 length: 14 amino acids. CDR3 residues: CASTLGLATDTQYF. CDR3 nucleotide sequence: TGTGCCAGCACCCTGGGACTAGCCACAGATACGCAGTATTTT.

CDR3 sequence: CASSQGTKGEETQYF. The CDR3 DNA reads as TGCGCCAGCAGCCAAGGGACTAAAGGGGAAGAGACCCAGTACTTC. The rearrangement links TRBV4-3 to TRBJ2-5, with D perhaps TRBD2 (6 bases). V was shortened by 1 base and J by 3 bases, with 12 bases between the two germline ends. Germline CDR1 LGHNA, CDR2 YSLEER. The CDR3 spans 15 residues.

The V call is TRBV3-1 (or the pseudogene TRBV3-2), the J call TRBJ2-7; 7 bases fit TRBD2. Germline V gives CDR1 LGHDT, CDR2 YNNKEL (reference sequence). V dropped 2 bases and J dropped 4; count of bases not matched to a gene: 8. This CDR3 is built from 15 residues. The CDR3 DNA sequence: TGTGCCAGCAGCCAACAGGTAGCGGGCGTTTACGAGCAGTACTTC. Translating it yields CASSQQVAGVYEQYF.

This rearrangement joins TRBV10-3 to TRBJ1-5; tentatively, D is TRBD1 (5 bases). Germline V gives CDR1 ENHRY, CDR2 SYGVKD. This CDR3 is 14 amino acids long. V was pared by 4 bases and J by 4 bases, with 11 bases between. The CDR3 DNA is TGTGCCATCAGTGCCGACAGCCGGAATCAGCCCCAGCATTTT. This translates into CAISADSRNQPQHF.

The rearrangement links TRBV7-2 to TRBJ2-7; D is unresolved. V was clipped by 5 bases and J by 3 bases, with 8 bases between them. CDR1 and CDR2 from the germline V gene are SGHTA and FQGNSA. This CDR3 spans 12 amino acids. The CDR3: CASSTNHYEQYF. CDR3 nucleotides: TGTGCCAGCAGCACAAATCACTACGAGCAGTACTTC.

The rearrangement links TRBV7-9 to TRBJ1-5, with D possibly matching TRBD1 (5 bases). Trimming left V 0 bases short and J 7 bases short, with 10 bases between. This CDR3 spans 14 amino acids. CDR1 and CDR2 (germline): SEHNR, FQNEAQ (reference sequence). As DNA, the CDR3 is TGTGCCAGCAGCTTAGCGGGGGGGTCCCAGCCCCAGCATTTT. Translated: CASSLAGGSQPQHF. Based on the CDR3 plus reference TRBV7-9 and TRBJ1-5, the full variable domain is DTGVSQNPRHKITKRGQNVTFRCDPISEHNRLYWYRQTLGQGPEFLTYFQNEAQLEKSRLLSDRFSAERPKGSFSTLEIQRTEQGDSAMYLCASSLAGGSQPQHFGDGTRLSIL.

The chain is built from TRBV5-4 and TRBJ2-7; D might be TRBD1 (5 bases). CDR1 SGHNT and CDR2 YYREEE come from the germline V gene (reference sequence). CDR3 length equals 14 residues. V was pared by 3 bases and J by 2 bases, with 12 bases between. In DNA form, the CDR3 reads TGTGCCAGCAGCTACCAGGGATGGGCCTACGAGCAGTACTTC. This encodes CASSYQGWAYEQYF.

The J gene is TRBJ2-7, the V gene TRBV18; TRBD1 is a possible D gene (6 bases). CDR3 length: 15 amino acids. Germline-derived CDR1 and CDR2 are KGHSH and LQKENI. The V and J ends lost 1 base and 0 bases respectively, with 10 bases between them. CDR3 coding DNA: TGTGCCAGCTCACCACGGGCAGGGGACTCCTACGAGCAGTACTTC. It specifies CASSPRAGDSYEQYF.

The chain has TRBV4-2 and TRBJ1-1, with D uncertain. Germline CDR1 is LGHNA and CDR2 is YNFKEQ. This CDR3 spans 15 amino acids. V lost 2 bases, J lost 7 bases, and 17 bases lay in between. CDR3 sequence: CASSQSNDGGIEAFF. The CDR3, as DNA: TGTGCCAGCAGCCAATCAAATGACGGAGGCATTGAAGCTTTCTTT.

V is TRBV18 and J is TRBJ2-5; 9 nucleotides match TRBD1. CDR1 is KGHSH and CDR2 is LQKENI in the germline V gene. The junction had 2 bases not matched to a gene; V was cut back by 3 bases and J by 3 bases. This CDR3 has 14 amino acids. The CDR3 coding sequence is TGTGCCAGCTCACCCCGGACAGGGGAAGAGACCCAGTACTTC. Translated: CASSPRTGEETQYF. Full variable domain (outside the CDR3, taken from reference TRBV18 and TRBJ2-5): NAGVMQNPRHLVRRRGQEARLRCSPMKGHSHVYWYRQLPEEGLKFMVYLQKENIIDESGMPKERFSAEFPKEGPSILRIQQVVRGDSAAYFCASSPRTGEETQYFGPGTRLLVL.

This chain links TRBV25-1 with TRBJ1-4; D is uncertain. Per germline, CDR1 MGHDK and CDR2 SYGVNS. Deletions cut 0 bases from V and 4 bases from J, with 9 bases between. The CDR3 has 15 amino acids. CDR3 sequence: CASSEYGRFNEKLFF. The CDR3 DNA reads TGTGCCAGCAGTGAATATGGCCGATTTAATGAAAAACTGTTTTTT. Combining the CDR3 with reference TRBV25-1 and TRBJ1-4 gives the whole variable domain EADIYQTPRYLVIGTGKKITLECSQTMGHDKMYWYQQDPGMELHLIHYSYGVNSTEKGDLSSESTVSRIRTEHFPLTLESARPSHTSQYLCASSEYGRFNEKLFFGSGTQLSVL.

The rearrangement joins TRBV6-4 to TRBJ2-2, with 8 bases lining up with TRBD1. The V gene's germline CDR1 is MRHNA and CDR2 SNTAGT. Trimming at V came to 6 bases and at J to 5 bases, leaving 5 bases not matched to a gene. The length of the CDR3 is 14 residues. CDR3: CASRWTGSTGELFF. CDR3 in DNA: TGTGCCAGCAGATGGACAGGGAGTACCGGGGAGCTGTTTTTT.

This clone has just one count. V usage is TRBV27 and J usage is TRBJ2-3; 10 nucleotides line up with TRBD1. After removal of 6 bases from V and 1 base from J, the junction contained 13 bases not matched to a gene. The CDR3 sequence is 18 residues long. Germline-derived CDR1 and CDR2 are MNHEY and SMNVEV (reference sequence). The CDR3 nucleotides read TGTGCCAGCAGCCCTCTCGGGACAGGGGTTCGGGGCACAGATACGCAGTATTTT. This sequence encodes CASSPLGTGVRGTDTQYF.

V is TRBV18 and J is TRBJ2-7, with 7 bases identical to TRBD2. There are 14 residues in the CDR3. Germline V CDR1 and CDR2: KGHSH, LQKENI. After removal of 0 bases from V and 4 bases from J, the junction contained 3 bases not matched to a gene. The CDR3 sequence is CASSPPGGGYEQYF. The CDR3 DNA reads TGTGCCAGCTCACCACCTGGGGGGGGTTACGAGCAGTACTTC.

CDR3 sequence reads: CASSGQDKNSPLHF. For the CDR3, the DNA is TGTGCCAGCAGCGGACAGGATAAGAATTCACCCCTCCACTTT. J is TRBJ1-6 and V is TRBV6-5, with TRBD1 matching 7 bases. From germline, CDR1 is MNHEY and CDR2 SVGAGI. The CDR3 is made up of 14 amino acids. Unmatched junction bases numbered 6, after V lost 6 bases and J lost 7 bases.

The chain joins TRBV28 to TRBJ1-4; 7 bases line up with TRBD1. Germline V CDR1 and CDR2: MDHEN, SYDVKM. V gave up 4 bases and J gave up 2 bases; unmatched junction bases: 7. The CDR3 consists of 16 residues. CDR3: CASSSTDRATNEKLFF. CDR3 coding DNA: TGTGCCAGCAGTTCCACCGACAGGGCCACTAATGAAAAACTGTTTTTT.

Here the CDR3 DNA reads TGTGCCAGCAGTTTAATTCGACAGGGGGCCTCCTACGAGCAGTACTTC. This gives the protein CASSLIRQGASYEQYF. The rearrangement links TRBV27 to TRBJ2-7, with 10 bases identical to TRBD1. Losses at the gene ends were 2 bases for V and 0 bases for J; bases not matched to a gene: 4. This CDR3 region has 16 residues. Germline CDR1 is MNHEY and CDR2 is SMNVEV (reference sequence).

The gene calls are TRBV6-1 and TRBJ2-3; the D gene is possibly TRBD1 (6 bases). The V end was cut by 7 bases, the J end by 2 bases, with 19 bases between. CDR1 is MNHNS and CDR2 is SASEGT in the germline V gene. This CDR3 is 16 amino acids long. The CDR3 protein is CASNDPRGSSTDTQYF. The CDR3 nucleotides read TGTGCCAGCAATGATCCCAGGGGATCCTCCACAGATACGCAGTATTTT.

The V gene is TRBV2, the J gene TRBJ2-3, with 10 nucleotides matching TRBD1. Per germline, CDR1 SNHLY and CDR2 FYNNEI. There are 15 residues in the CDR3. The V and J ends lost 7 bases and 3 bases, in that order; junction bases with no gene match: 7. CDR3 amino acids: CASNDRGRLTDTQYF. In DNA form, the CDR3 reads TGTGCCAGCAACGACAGGGGGCGGTTAACAGATACGCAGTATTTT.

This rearrangement joins TRBV11-2 to TRBJ2-5; a weak D match, TRBD2 (6 bases). Germline V gene data show CDR1 as SGHAT and CDR2 as FQNNGV. Trimming shortened V by 5 bases and J by 11 bases, and 15 bases separated the two germline ends. The CDR3 has 12 residues. The CDR3 sequence: CASSQRRGMQYF. CDR3 sequence (DNA): TGTGCCAGCAGCCAAAGGCGGGGCATGCAGTACTTC.

The rearrangement joins TRBV4-2 to TRBJ2-3, with 8 positions matching TRBD1. Looked up from germline, CDR1 is LGHNA and CDR2 is YNFKEQ. The V gene end was trimmed by 2 bases and the J gene end by 5 bases; junction bases not matched to a gene: 9. The CDR3 is 16 residues long. The CDR3 reads CASSQLAGGMEDTQYF. The CDR3, as DNA: TGTGCCAGCAGCCAATTGGCAGGGGGCATGGAAGATACGCAGTATTTT.

This rearrangement joins TRBV24-1 to TRBJ1-3; 7 positions match TRBD1. Per germline, CDR1 KGHDR and CDR2 SFDVKD. Unmatched junction bases numbered 5, after V lost 4 bases and J lost 0 bases. The CDR3 runs to 16 residues. CDR3 sequence: CATSDPGTDSGNTIYF. CDR3 coding DNA: TGTGCCACCAGTGACCCCGGGACAGACTCTGGAAACACCATATATTTT.

This chain links TRBV3-1 (or the pseudogene TRBV3-2) with TRBJ2-5, with D unclear. The V end was cut by 0 bases, the J end by 2 bases, with 10 bases between. Germline V gene data show CDR1 as LGHDT and CDR2 as YNNKEL (reference sequence). This CDR3 comprises 15 residues. The CDR3 loop is CASSQDSSVQETQYF. CDR3 in DNA: TGTGCCAGCAGCCAAGATTCGTCGGTACAAGAGACCCAGTACTTC.

The V call is TRBV2, the J call TRBJ2-5; 8 positions agree with TRBD2. This CDR3 comprises 14 residues. V gave up 2 bases and J gave up 5 bases; unmatched junction bases: 4. Germline CDR1 and CDR2: SNHLY and FYNNEI. Written as DNA, the CDR3 is TGTGCCAGCAGTGAACGACTAGCGAAGGAGACCCAGTACTTC. This translates into CASSERLAKETQYF. The whole variable domain, remainder taken from reference TRBV2 and TRBJ2-5, is EPEVTQTPSHQVTQMGQEVILRCVPISNHLYFYWYRQILGQKVEFLVSFYNNEISEKSEIFDDQFSVERPDGSNFTLKIRSTKLEDSAMYFCASSERLAKETQYFGPGTRLLVL.

The rearrangement links TRBV28 to TRBJ2-7, with 9 nucleotides matching TRBD1. The J segment lost 6 bases and the V segment lost 5 bases, leaving 11 bases of the junction unmatched. The CDR3 loop spans 15 amino acids. Germline CDR1 reads MDHEN; CDR2 reads SYDVKM. The CDR3 is CASSPHRDRVSEQYF. The DNA of the CDR3 is TGTGCCAGCAGTCCACACCGGGACAGGGTTTCCGAGCAGTACTTC.

The chain links TRBV12-3 or TRBV12-4 to TRBJ2-7; D unresolved. Trimming took off 2 bases at V and 5 bases at J, with 7 bases between the two ends. The CDR3 spans 12 residues. The CDR3 DNA is TGTGCCAGCAGTTTATTGGGCGACGAGCAGTACTTC. The encoded protein is CASSLLGDEQYF.